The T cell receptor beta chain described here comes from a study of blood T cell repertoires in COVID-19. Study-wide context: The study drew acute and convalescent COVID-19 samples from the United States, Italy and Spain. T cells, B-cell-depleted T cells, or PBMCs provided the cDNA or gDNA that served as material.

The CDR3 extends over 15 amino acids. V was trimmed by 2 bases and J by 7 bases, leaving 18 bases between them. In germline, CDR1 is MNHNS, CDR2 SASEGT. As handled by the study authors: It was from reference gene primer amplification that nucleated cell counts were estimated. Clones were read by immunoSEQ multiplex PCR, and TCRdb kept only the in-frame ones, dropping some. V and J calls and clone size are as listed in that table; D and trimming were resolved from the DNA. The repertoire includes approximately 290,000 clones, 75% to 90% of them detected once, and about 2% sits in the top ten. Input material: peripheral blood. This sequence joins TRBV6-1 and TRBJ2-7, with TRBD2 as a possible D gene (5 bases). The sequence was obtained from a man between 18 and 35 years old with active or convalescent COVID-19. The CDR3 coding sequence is TGTGCCAGCAGTGAAATCCTCGTGGCCCCGGGGGAGCAGTACTTC. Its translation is CASSEILVAPGEQYF.